Described below is a single T cell receptor beta chain sequence and its context. Antigen specificity is unknown. The library was built from around 400 ng RNA with molecular barcoded adaptors for alpha/delta and beta/gamma chains. MiXCR was run by TCRdb on the reads, yielding one entry per CDR3 protein. The data show about 40,000 distinct CDR3 sequences, with about 10% seen just once and around 34% held by the top ten. These data originate in a study of read filtering for tumor transcriptome and immune sequencing. Across the study: Patients were approximately 18 male and approximately 14 female, mean age around 66 years, range 47 to 80. Findings and limits, study-wide: Single-read clonotypes: roughly 80% of IR-seq clonotypes (approximately 3.7% of reads), about 75% of RNA-seq clonotypes (less than 50% of reads). Even smaller IR-seq throughput identified most shared clonotypes. Dropping single-read clonotypes raised IR-seq and RNA-seq shared-clonotype correlation.

The germline gives CDR1 MGHRA, CDR2 YSYEKL. The CDR3 runs 15 residues. V lost 4 bases and J lost 4, with 16 bases in between. The specimen was a population of CD138-negative cells sorted from bone marrow. The chain combines TRBV4-1 with TRBJ1-1; a possible D gene is TRBD1 (6 bases). This clonotype was obtained from a donor at least 40 years old with multiple myeloma. In DNA, the CDR3 is TGCGCCAGCAGCCCGGGGGCCCCAGATGTCACTGAAGCTTTCTTT. Translating it yields CASSPGAPDVTEAFF.